These 14 T cell receptor beta chains were all obtained from the same sample, sequenced in a study of blood T cell repertoires in COVID-19 (dated by TCRdb to 2018 to 2021). Receptor amplification or capture employed the immunoSEQ multiplex PCR assay. In its TCRdb copy, this immuneACCESS table keeps in-frame sequences only and misses some clones. Where compared with another copy, unresolved V genes explain less than half of these, and the others have no known cause. The sample table lists around 160,000 clones, 84% of them with a count of one. The top ten hold 4.5% to 6% of the sample. Sequencing input: PBMCs or T cells enriched from blood (not recorded which). Receptor source: a woman between 45 and 60 years old who had been exposed to COVID-19.

V gene TRBV19 combines with J gene TRBJ1-1; D remains ambiguous. Germline V gene lookup returns CDR1 LNHDA and CDR2 SQIVND (reference sequence). Trimming stripped 3 bases from V and 4 bases from J, with 15 bases between. The CDR3 length is 15 residues. The CDR3 nucleotides are TGTGCCAGTAGTATGATCCGACGGAGAGGCACTGAAGCTTTCTTT. Protein sequence: CASSMIRRRGTEAFF.

This clone was recorded only once. CDR3 region: CASSLQRESSYEQYF. In DNA form, the CDR3 reads TGTGCCAGCAGCTTGCAGCGGGAGAGCTCCTACGAGCAGTACTTC. J is TRBJ2-7 and V is TRBV5-6, with TRBD2 matching 8 bases. CDR1 is SGHDT and CDR2 is YYEEEE in the germline V gene. This CDR3 is built from 15 residues. Unmatched junction bases numbered 3, after V lost 1 base and J lost 0 bases.

This sequence joins TRBV11-2 and TRBJ1-2, with 8 bases lining up with TRBD1. Looked up from germline, CDR1 is SGHAT and CDR2 is FQNNGV. V lost 4 bases to trimming and J lost 2 bases; unmatched junction nucleotides: 9. The CDR3 sequence is 16 residues long. This chain's CDR3 is CASSSLRTGQNYGYTF. The CDR3 DNA follows: TGTGCCAGCAGCTCCCTACGGACAGGGCAAAACTATGGCTACACCTTC. Combining the CDR3 with reference TRBV11-2 and TRBJ1-2 gives the whole variable domain EAGVAQSPRYKIIEKRQSVAFWCNPISGHATLYWYQQILGQGPKLLIQFQNNGVVDDSQLPKDRFSAERLKGVDSTLKIQPAKLEDSAVYLCASSSLRTGQNYGYTFGSGTRLTVV.

The chain links TRBV12-5 to TRBJ2-7; maybe TRBD2 (5 bases). The CDR3 contains 13 residues. Per germline, CDR1 LGHNT and CDR2 FRNRAP. The ends were cut back, 1 base at V and 2 bases at J, with 6 bases in the middle. CDR3 sequence: CASGLDGAYEQYF. The CDR3 DNA is TGTGCTAGTGGTTTGGACGGGGCCTACGAGCAGTACTTC.

This clone has a handful of counts. The chain uses TRBV9 and TRBJ1-6; the D is unclear. The germline gives CDR1 SGDLS, CDR2 YYNGEE. Trimming left V 4 bases short and J 10 bases short, with 15 bases between. This CDR3 region has 14 residues. The CDR3 bases are TGTGCCAGCAGCATCGAGGGTATAAGGTCACCCCTCCACTTT. This gives the protein CASSIEGIRSPLHF.

The CDR3 nucleotides read TGTGCCAGCAGTCACAGGGAAAGAGAAAACACCATATATTTT. Translation: CASSHRERENTIYF. The rearrangement uses TRBV11-2 and TRBJ1-3; perhaps TRBD1 as D (6 bases). Germline loops: CDR1 SGHAT, CDR2 FQNNGV. V was shortened by 6 bases and J by 6 bases, with 15 bases between the two germline ends. This CDR3 contains 14 residues.

This sequence joins TRBV18 and TRBJ2-3, with TRBD2 matching 9 bases. Germline lookup yields CDR1 KGHSH and CDR2 LQKENI. CDR3 length: 15 residues. The J segment lost 4 bases and the V segment lost 5 bases, leaving 7 bases of the junction unmatched. CDR3 DNA sequence: TGTGCCAGCTCATCCGGGGCGGGAGGGCCAGATACGCAGTATTTT. It encodes CASSSGAGGPDTQYF.

V is TRBV2 and J is TRBJ2-3, with TRBD1 matching 8 bases. The CDR3 extends over 15 amino acids. Germline-derived CDR1 and CDR2 are SNHLY and FYNNEI. V dropped 6 bases and J dropped 3; count of bases not matched to a gene: 8. CDR3 in amino acids: CASRWTGQGTDTQYF. DNA of the CDR3: TGTGCCAGCAGGTGGACAGGGCAGGGGACAGATACGCAGTATTTT.

The chain employs TRBV27 and TRBJ1-4, with 7 bases aligning to TRBD1. Germline loops: CDR1 MNHEY, CDR2 SMNVEV (reference sequence). This CDR3 has 16 residues. V dropped 6 bases and J dropped 5; count of bases not matched to a gene: 12. The CDR3 DNA reads as TGTGCCAGCAGCCTCGCGCGGGGACAGAGAAATGAAAAACTGTTTTTT. Translation: CASSLARGQRNEKLFF.

The CDR3 loop is CASSSTIESSTNEKLFF. CDR3 in DNA: TGTGCCAGCTCATCAACGATCGAGTCCTCAACTAATGAAAAACTGTTTTTT. V usage is TRBV18 and J usage is TRBJ1-4; D unclear. There are 17 residues in the CDR3. Trimming removed 5 bases from V and 0 bases from J, with 16 bases in between. The germline V gene encodes CDR1 KGHSH and CDR2 LQKENI.

This chain joins TRBV12-5 and TRBJ2-1; 8 bases match TRBD2. The CDR3 sequence is 18 residues long. CDR1 and CDR2 (germline): LGHNT, FRNRAP. V gave up 1 base and J gave up 0 bases; unmatched junction bases: 8. The DNA of the CDR3 is TGTGCTAGTGGTTTGGCCTTAAGCGGGAGCAGCTCCTACAATGAGCAGTTCTTC. Translating it yields CASGLALSGSSSYNEQFF.

The CDR3 here is CAWSVRGTRNQPQHF. In DNA form, the CDR3 reads TGTGCCTGGAGTGTACGGGGGACTCGCAATCAGCCCCAGCATTTT. The rearrangement links TRBV30 to TRBJ1-5; tentative D call: TRBD1 (5 bases). CDR3 size: 15 residues. V gave up 0 bases and J gave up 2 bases, with 11 bases separating them. The germline V gene encodes CDR1 GTSNPN and CDR2 SVGIG (reference sequence). The full variable domain, in which reference TRBV30 and TRBJ1-5 provide the parts outside the CDR3, is SQTIHQWPATLVQPVGSPLSLECTVEGTSNPNLYWYRQAAGRGLQLLFYSVGIGQISSEVPQNLSASRPQDRQFILSSKKLLLSDSGFYLCAWSVRGTRNQPQHFGDGTRLSIL.

This rearrangement joins TRBV29-1 to TRBJ1-1; 7 positions match TRBD1. This CDR3 contains 13 residues. CDR1 and CDR2 from the germline V gene are SQVTM and ANQGSEA. Unmatched junction bases numbered 7, after V lost 7 bases and J lost 2 bases. The CDR3, as DNA: TGCAGCGCGGGACAGACACTTAACACTGAAGCTTTCTTT. The encoded protein is CSAGQTLNTEAFF.

V and J are TRBV21-1 and TRBJ2-2; the table assigns TRBD2, which was not confirmed against the DNA. TRBV21-1 is a documented pseudogene. The CDR3 totals 15 residues. CDR3 in DNA: TGTGCCAGCAGCTCGTGCGGCAGTAACACCGGGGAGCTGTTTTTT. Translated: CASSSCGSNTGELFF.